The T cell receptor (beta chain) described here comes from a study of blood T cell repertoires in COVID-19. Sequencing used immunoSEQ multiplex PCR; TCRdb keeps in-frame clones, though not all of them. The sample lists some 200,000 clones, roughly 80% seen once, with about 5.5% in the top ten. The count of this clone is one. There are 13 residues in the CDR3. Per the germline V gene, CDR1 is MNHEY and CDR2 is SMNVEV (reference sequence). Unmatched junction bases numbered 8, after V lost 9 bases and J lost 5 bases. The gene calls are TRBV27 and TRBJ1-1; 8 bases align to TRBD1. The sample was peripheral blood. The source is a woman in her seventies with acute or convalescent COVID-19. The CDR3 DNA follows: TGTGCCAGGTTACAGGGGGGAGGTACTGAAGCTTTCTTT. Translation: CARLQGGGTEAFF.